The 30 T cell receptor beta chains presented below share a single source sample, sequenced in a study of blood T cells in healthy people across ages. With a J-beta primer mix and a sample-barcoded 5' primer, a second PCR ran about 7 to 12 cycles. TCRdb reprocessed the 5' RACE reads with MiXCR, giving one entry per CDR3 protein. The sample holds some 690,000 distinct CDR3 sequences, 22% seen once. Sequenced input: blood. The origin of the receptors is a man between 65 and 85 years old in good health.

This clonotype was observed many times. The chain has TRBV29-1 and TRBJ1-1, with D uncertain. The CDR3 is made up of 11 amino acids. Germline loops: CDR1 SQVTM, CDR2 ANQGSEA. Between the trimmed V and J ends, which lost 7 bases and 6 bases, there was a span of 12 bases. The CDR3 spells CSAEGISEAFF. The DNA for the CDR3 is TGCAGCGCCGAGGGCATTTCTGAAGCTTTCTTT.

This clonotype was counted many times. The J gene is TRBJ2-3, the V gene TRBV27, with D uncertain. The CDR3 length is 13 residues. V shed 2 bases and J shed 12 bases, with 15 bases lying between them. The germline gives CDR1 MNHEY, CDR2 SMNVEV (reference sequence). The CDR3 loop is CASSLNRLERQYF. The CDR3 bases are TGTGCCAGCAGTTTAAACCGACTTGAGCGACAGTATTTT.

The gene calls are TRBV24-1 and TRBJ2-1; D gene unclear. In germline, CDR1 is KGHDR, CDR2 SFDVKD. The V end lost 7 bases, the J end lost 5 bases, and 14 bases lay between the germline ends. This CDR3 comprises 14 residues. The CDR3 loop is CATRAAGWDNEQFF. As DNA, the CDR3 is TGTGCCACCAGGGCCGCCGGATGGGACAATGAGCAGTTCTTC.

This chain links TRBV4-2 with TRBJ2-1, with D perhaps matching TRBD1 (6 bases). The DNA matches TRBJ2-5 better at its end, which makes the J call doubtful. Germline CDR1 reads LGHNA; CDR2 reads YNFKEQ. This CDR3 contains 13 residues. This CDR3 reads CASSPSGDPAQYF. In DNA form, the CDR3 reads TGTGCCAGCAGCCCATCAGGGGACCCTGCCCAGTACTTC.

The genes are TRBV7-9 and TRBJ2-5; the D call may be TRBD1 or TRBD2 (7 bases each). The V gene lost 0 bases and the J gene lost 7 bases, with 15 bases spanning the gap. Germline V CDR1 and CDR2: SEHNR, FQNEAQ (reference sequence). The CDR3 spans 15 residues. The CDR3 DNA sequence: TGTGCCAGCAGCTTAGCGAGACAGGGAGGGGGGACCCAGTACTTC. This sequence encodes CASSLARQGGGTQYF.

The rearrangement uses TRBV4-1 and TRBJ1-1; no clear D gene. Trimming shortened V by 1 base and J by 1 base, and 7 bases separated the two germline ends. The CDR3 is 14 residues long. Germline CDR1 reads MGHRA; CDR2 reads YSYEKL. CDR3 DNA: TGCGCCAGCAGCCAAGTCCCTGGGAACACTGAAGCTTTCTTT. This gives the protein CASSQVPGNTEAFF.

V gene TRBV6-2 or TRBV6-3 combines with J gene TRBJ1-2, with D perhaps matching TRBD1 (5 bases). CDR3 length: 16 amino acids. The V end was cut by 0 bases, the J end by 3 bases, with 14 bases between. Germline CDR1 reads MNHEY; CDR2 reads SVGEGT. The CDR3 loop reads CASSYSKTRGDYGYTF. As DNA, the CDR3 is TGTGCCAGCAGTTACTCGAAGACTAGGGGAGACTATGGCTACACCTTC.

The chain couples TRBV24-1 to TRBJ1-3; D gene ambiguous. This CDR3 has 11 residues. The germline CDR1 and CDR2 sequences are KGHDR and SFDVKD. CDR3 loop: CGKTIGNTIYF. The CDR3 DNA sequence: TGTGGCAAGACGATCGGAAACACCATATATTTT.

The chain is built from TRBV3-1 and TRBJ2-4; 7 bases map to TRBD1. Germline V gene data show CDR1 as LGHDT and CDR2 as YNNKEL (reference sequence). The CDR3 loop spans 16 amino acids. Germline trimming cut 1 base from V and 0 bases from J; bases unmatched to any gene: 3. The DNA of the CDR3 is TGTGCCAGCAGCCAAGCGGGACAGCTAGCCAAAAACATTCAGTACTTC. Translated: CASSQAGQLAKNIQYF.

This clonotype was seen more than once but under ten times. The V call is TRBV28, the J call TRBJ2-3; 14 bases are a match to TRBD2. The J segment lost 6 bases and the V segment lost 5 bases, leaving 10 bases of the junction unmatched. Germline CDR1 MDHEN, CDR2 SYDVKM. The CDR3 totals 17 residues. The CDR3 DNA reads TGTGCCAGCAGTCGTCCCGGGACTAGCGGGGGACGCGATACGCAGTATTTT. It encodes CASSRPGTSGGRDTQYF.

V gene TRBV5-1 combines with J gene TRBJ2-3; 11 positions agree with TRBD2. V was pared by 4 bases and J by 4 bases, with 14 bases of the junction left unmatched. Germline lookup yields CDR1 SGHRS and CDR2 YFSETQ. The CDR3 has 18 residues. CDR3 region: CASSGEMILAGVPDTQYF. In DNA form, the CDR3 reads TGCGCCAGCAGCGGGGAAATGATACTAGCGGGGGTCCCAGATACGCAGTATTTT. Together with reference TRBV5-1 and TRBJ2-3, the CDR3 gives the full variable domain: KAGVTQTPRYLIKTRGQQVTLSCSPISGHRSVSWYQQTPGQGLQFLFEYFSETQRNKGNFPGRFSGRQFSNSRSEMNVSTLELGDSALYLCASSGEMILAGVPDTQYFGPGTRLTVL.

This clonotype turned up a few times. The V call is TRBV7-9, the J call TRBJ1-2; a possible D gene is TRBD1 (5 bases). Germline lookup yields CDR1 SEHNR and CDR2 FQNEAQ (reference sequence). The V gene lost 7 bases and the J gene lost 4 bases, with 22 bases spanning the gap. The CDR3 is made up of 16 amino acids. This chain's CDR3 is CASTHETGFSGYGYTF. The CDR3 region has the DNA TGTGCCAGCACCCACGAAACAGGTTTCTCTGGCTATGGCTACACCTTC.

This sequence joins TRBV7-9 and TRBJ2-5; TRBD1 or TRBD2 may be the D gene (6 bases each). V was trimmed by 3 bases and J by 7 bases, leaving 15 bases between them. This CDR3 contains 14 residues. Germline CDR1 and CDR2: SEHNR and FQNEAQ (reference sequence). In nucleotides, the CDR3 is TGTGCCAGCAGCTTGGCGGAGGGGGTTGGGACCCAGTACTTC. Its translation is CASSLAEGVGTQYF.

This clonotype has ten or more counts. This chain joins TRBV28 and TRBJ2-3; D ambiguous. Per the germline V gene, CDR1 is MDHEN and CDR2 is SYDVKM. CDR3 length: 12 residues. Trimming left V 5 bases short and J 4 bases short, with 7 bases between. This CDR3 reads CASSTWSDTQYF. As DNA, the CDR3 is TGTGCCAGCAGTACCTGGTCAGATACGCAGTATTTT.

This clonotype occurred a few times. V is TRBV18 and J is TRBJ1-1, with D possibly TRBD1 on 6 matching bases. The CDR3 is 15 residues long. CDR1 and CDR2 from the germline V gene are KGHSH and LQKENI. Trimming shortened V by 1 base and J by 2 bases, and 11 bases separated the two germline ends. The DNA for the CDR3 is TGTGCCAGCTCACCACGAGGGGGGACCAACACTGAAGCTTTCTTT. Encoded protein: CASSPRGGTNTEAFF.

The rearrangement joins TRBV20-1 to TRBJ2-1; a weak D match, TRBD2 (6 bases). The length of the CDR3 is 13 residues. Germline V gene lookup returns CDR1 DFQATT and CDR2 SNEGSKA (reference sequence). CDR3 nucleotides: TGCGGACTACATGCGTCTCAAACCAATGAGCAGTTCTTC. It encodes CGLHASQTNEQFF.

The sample holds a few counts of this clonotype. V is TRBV5-6 and J is TRBJ1-2, with a possible D match to TRBD1 (6 bases). Germline assignment: CDR1 SGHDT and CDR2 YYEEEE. CDR3 length equals 14 residues. The V and J ends lost 4 bases and 6 bases respectively, with 16 bases between them. The CDR3 bases are TGTGCCAGCAGCCGCAGGGGACTTGAGAATGGCTACACCTTC. It is translated as CASSRRGLENGYTF.

This chain uses TRBV7-8 with TRBJ2-1, with 14 bases aligning to TRBD2. This CDR3 comprises 16 residues. Losses at the gene ends were 1 base for V and 8 bases for J; bases not matched to a gene: 4. In germline, CDR1 is SGHVS, CDR2 FQNEAQ. In nucleotides, the CDR3 is TGTGCCAGCAGCTTAGAGCGGACTAGCGGGGGGTATGAGCAGTTCTTC. Protein product: CASSLERTSGGYEQFF. Full variable domain (outside the CDR3, taken from reference TRBV7-8 and TRBJ2-1): GAGVSQSPRYKVAKRGQDVALRCDPISGHVSLFWYQQALGQGPEFLTYFQNEAQLDKSGLPSDRFFAERPEGSVSTLKIQRTQQEDSAVYLCASSLERTSGGYEQFFGPGTRLTVL.

A word on this clonotype: One base away lies a much larger clone, so this may be a sequencing read error. The rearrangement uses TRBV12-3 or TRBV12-4 and TRBJ2-7, with 8 bases identical to TRBD2. J lost 3 bases, V lost 5 bases, and 9 bases had no gene match. This CDR3 is 15 amino acids long. CDR3 bases: TGTGCCAGCAGTCCTCCGGGACTAGTGAACTACGAGCAGTACTTC. Its protein product is CASSPPGLVNYEQYF.

The chain is built from TRBV7-3 and TRBJ2-1; 9 bases fit TRBD2. Germline-derived CDR1 and CDR2 are SGHTA and FQGTGA. J gave up 1 base and V 5 bases, and 6 bases lay outside the gene matches. The CDR3 is made up of 16 amino acids. The CDR3 region has the DNA TGTGCCAGCAGCCCAATGGGACTAGCATCCTACAATGAGCAGTTCTTC. This translates into CASSPMGLASYNEQFF.

The J gene is TRBJ2-1, the V gene TRBV20-1, with 14 bases identical to TRBD2. CDR3 length equals 19 residues. The ends lost 1 base at V and 0 bases at J; junction bases unmatched: 8. Germline V gene data show CDR1 as DFQATT and CDR2 as SNEGSKA (reference sequence). The CDR3 coding sequence is TGCAGTGCTAGAGCGGGGACTAGCGGGAGCCCTAGCTCCTACAATGAGCAGTTCTTC. Its translation: CSARAGTSGSPSSYNEQFF.

The rearrangement joins TRBV6-5 to TRBJ1-4; no clear D. The V end lost 4 bases, the J end lost 0 bases, and 12 bases lay between the germline ends. The CDR3 spans 16 residues. The germline gives CDR1 MNHEY, CDR2 SVGAGI. In DNA, the CDR3 is TGTGCCAGCAGTTCCCCTAGCAGGTCAACTAATGAAAAACTGTTTTTT. Translation: CASSSPSRSTNEKLFF.

J is TRBJ2-5 and V is TRBV18; D is unclear. Germline CDR1 KGHSH, CDR2 LQKENI. With 4 bases removed from V and 3 bases from J, the gap between germline ends came to 12 bases. The CDR3 sequence is 14 residues long. The CDR3 region has the DNA TGTGCCAGCTCACGAAGTACACAGAAAGAGACCCAGTACTTC. Protein product: CASSRSTQKETQYF.

In this sample, this clonotype turned up a few times. The chain employs TRBV3-1 and TRBJ1-2; D is uncertain. This CDR3 region has 14 residues. Germline V gene sequence: CDR1 LGHDT, CDR2 YNNKEL (reference sequence). Trimming shortened V by 0 bases and J by 5 bases, and 10 bases separated the two germline ends. The CDR3 DNA reads TGTGCCAGCAGCCAAGACAGGTCTTCGTATGGCTACACCTTC. Translated, it gives CASSQDRSSYGYTF.

J is TRBJ2-5 and V is TRBV5-5, with D perhaps TRBD1 (5 bases). With 4 bases removed from V and 4 bases from J, the gap between germline ends came to 17 bases. CDR1 SGHKS and CDR2 YYEKEE come from the germline V gene (reference sequence). The CDR3 is 15 amino acids. CDR3 region: CASSLSDSRGETQYF. For the CDR3, the DNA is TGTGCCAGCAGCCTTTCCGACAGTAGAGGAGAGACCCAGTACTTC.

Comments on this clonotype: Germline is not matched at one junction end, which may reflect a read error. The chain links TRBV12-3 or TRBV12-4 to TRBJ2-4, with 8 bases fitting TRBD1. The CDR3 sequence is 19 residues long. CDR3 sequence reads: CACSLRSGGKAIAKNIQYF. The CDR3 nucleotides are TGTGCCTGCAGTTTACGGTCAGGGGGCAAGGCGATAGCCAAAAACATTCAGTACTTC.

This clonotype has a handful of counts. The gene calls are TRBV7-3 and TRBJ2-1, with 14 bases that match TRBD2. The germline gives CDR1 SGHTA, CDR2 FQGTGA. Trimming removed 4 bases from V and 8 bases from J; junction bases left unmatched: 7. This CDR3 has 16 amino acids. CDR3 in amino acids: CASSSTSGRARDEQFF. For the CDR3, the DNA is TGTGCCAGCAGCTCGACTAGCGGGAGGGCTAGGGATGAGCAGTTCTTC. Complete variable domain (other parts from reference TRBV7-3 and TRBJ2-1): GAGVSQTPSNKVTEKGKYVELRCDPISGHTALYWYRQSLGQGPEFLIYFQGTGAADDSGLPNDRFFAVRPEGSVSTLKIQRTERGDSAVYLCASSSTSGRARDEQFFGPGTRLTVL.

The chain links TRBV12-3 or TRBV12-4 to TRBJ2-7; no reliable D call. V was trimmed by 3 bases and J by 4 bases, leaving 7 bases between them. The CDR3 runs 12 residues. CDR3 sequence: CASSFWRYEQYF. The CDR3 DNA is TGTGCCAGCAGTTTTTGGCGATACGAGCAGTACTTC.

Details on this clonotype: At one boundary the junction diverges from the germline segment, which might be a read error. This chain joins TRBV12-3 or TRBV12-4 and TRBJ2-3; a weak D match, TRBD2 (6 bases). The CDR3 length is 18 residues. The CDR3 nucleotides are TGTGCCAGCAGTCTAGCGTTGGGCCGAGGAGCTAACACAGATACGCAGTATTTT. Protein sequence: CASSLALGRGANTDTQYF.

The J gene is TRBJ2-5, the V gene TRBV20-1, with D perhaps TRBD2 (5 bases). The germline V gene encodes CDR1 DFQATT and CDR2 SNEGSKA (reference sequence). This CDR3 has 13 amino acids. The V end lost 4 bases, the J end lost 2 bases, and 11 bases lay between the germline ends. For the CDR3, the DNA is TGCAGTGCTATCCCGACTACTCAAGAGACCCAGTACTTC. This gives the protein CSAIPTTQETQYF.